A selection of T cell receptor beta chains follows, all from one sample in a study of T cell repertoires in cytomegalovirus infection. TCRdb recomputed calls from the reads with MiXCR, one row per CDR3 protein. The top ten hold about 13% of the sample, which has about 350,000 distinct CDR3 sequences, roughly 36% seen once. No antigen is known for these receptors. The input for sequencing was cultured PBMCs, taken from culture after CMV antigen stimulation. The receptors shown here come from a human donor in good health (CMV status not recorded). Some clones in this sample may be carry-over from other donors' samples. The CDR3 runs from the conserved cysteine through the conserved F or W. D genes are given only for firm matches. Only part of the rows carry a size: once, few, many, or a class if the clone is expanded.

clone_size: .
j_call: TRBJ2-1
v_call: TRBV20-1
d_call: TRBD2
cdr3_aa: CSASPGTSGYVEQFF
cdr3_nt: TGCAGTGCTAGCCCCGGAACTAGCGGGTACGTTGAGCAGTTCTTC

clone_size: .
j_call: TRBJ1-5
v_call: TRBV7-8
d_call: .
cdr3_aa: CASSLGRPPGNQPQHF
cdr3_nt: TGTGCCAGCAGCTTAGGACGGCCGCCCGGCAATCAGCCCCAGCATTTT

clone_size: .
j_call: TRBJ2-2
v_call: TRBV11-2
d_call: TRBD1
cdr3_aa: CASSHFQGARNTGELFF
cdr3_nt: TGTGCCAGCAGCCATTTCCAGGGGGCAAGGAACACCGGGGAGCTGTTTTTT

clone_size: .
j_call: TRBJ2-5
v_call: TRBV7-4
d_call: TRBD2
cdr3_aa: CASSPGLAGKTQYF
cdr3_nt: TGTGCCAGCAGCCCCGGACTAGCGGGCAAGACCCAGTACTTC

clone_size: few
j_call: TRBJ2-5
v_call: TRBV7-9
d_call: .
cdr3_aa: CASSSDLADPQETQYF
cdr3_nt: TGTGCCAGCAGCTCGGATTTAGCGGATCCACAAGAGACCCAGTACTTC

clone_size: few
j_call: TRBJ1-1
v_call: TRBV6-1
d_call: .
cdr3_aa: CASSYGGSTEAFF
cdr3_nt: TGTGCCAGCAGTTATGGGGGTAGCACTGAAGCTTTCTTT

clone_size: .
j_call: TRBJ1-3
v_call: TRBV24-1
d_call: .
cdr3_aa: CATSVPDSSGNTIYF
cdr3_nt: TGTGCCACCAGTGTCCCGGACAGCTCTGGAAACACCATATATTTT

clone_size: .
j_call: TRBJ2-7
v_call: TRBV4-3
d_call: TRBD1
cdr3_aa: CASSRRQGSSYEQYF
cdr3_nt: TGCGCCAGCAGCCGCAGACAGGGGAGCTCCTACGAGCAGTACTTC

clone_size: once
j_call: TRBJ1-1
v_call: TRBV6-5
d_call: .
cdr3_aa: CASSYGSDTEAFF
cdr3_nt: TGTGCCAGCAGTTATGGGTCGGACACTGAAGCTTTCTTT

clone_size: few
j_call: TRBJ2-2
v_call: TRBV6-5
d_call: .
cdr3_aa: CASTPQGVTFQAGLNTGELFF
cdr3_nt: TGTGCCAGCACCCCCCAGGGGGTCACCTTTCAAGCGGGACTTAACACCGGGGAGCTGTTTTTT

clone_size: few
j_call: TRBJ1-3
v_call: TRBV7-2
d_call: .
cdr3_aa: CASSSSQRPLVYF
cdr3_nt: TGTGCCAGCAGCTCTAGCCAGAGGCCCCTCGTATATTTT

clone_size: .
j_call: TRBJ2-3
v_call: TRBV7-6
d_call: .
cdr3_aa: CASSYEGLTDTQYF
cdr3_nt: TGTGCCAGCAGCTATGAGGGCCTCACAGATACGCAGTATTTT

clone_size: .
j_call: TRBJ1-5
v_call: TRBV4-3
d_call: TRBD1
cdr3_aa: CASSYATGSNQPQHF
cdr3_nt: TGCGCCAGCAGCTACGCGACAGGGAGCAATCAGCCCCAGCATTTT

clone_size: few
j_call: TRBJ1-1
v_call: TRBV7-2
d_call: .
cdr3_aa: CASSFGINAGDTEAFF
cdr3_nt: TGTGCCAGCAGCTTCGGCATCAACGCCGGGGACACTGAAGCTTTCTTT

clone_size: .
j_call: TRBJ1-6
v_call: TRBV4-2
d_call: .
cdr3_aa: CASSQDKAGMWSRPLHF
cdr3_nt: TGTGCCAGCAGCCAAGATAAGGCAGGGATGTGGTCTCGACCCCTCCACTTT

clone_size: .
j_call: TRBJ2-1
v_call: TRBV19
d_call: TRBD2
cdr3_aa: CASSMLAGGSNEQFF
cdr3_nt: TGTGCCAGTAGTATGCTAGCGGGAGGGTCAAATGAGCAGTTCTTC

clone_size: .
j_call: TRBJ2-6
v_call: TRBV5-6
d_call: .
cdr3_aa: CASTEGFSGANVLTF
cdr3_nt: TGTGCCAGCACCGAAGGGTTCTCTGGGGCCAACGTCCTGACTTTC

clone_size: .
j_call: TRBJ2-2
v_call: TRBV6-1
d_call: .
cdr3_aa: CASSFGRRRTHTGELFF
cdr3_nt: TGTGCCAGCAGTTTTGGACGGAGGAGAACACACACCGGGGAGCTGTTTTTT

clone_size: few
j_call: TRBJ1-5
v_call: TRBV10-3
d_call: .
cdr3_aa: CAISENGQNQPQHF
cdr3_nt: TGTGCCATCAGTGAGAACGGTCAGAATCAGCCCCAGCATTTT